The present T cell receptor (beta chain) was sequenced within a study of T-cell memory formation after mild COVID-19. About the study: Clusters were largely donor specific.

The study's findings and limits: What remained unconfirmed was the SARS-CoV-2 specificity of second-wave clones peaking on day 37. Contracting CD8+ clones were enriched in EMRA, CD4+ mainly in CM and EM. From day 15 to 85, contracting clones were balanced between CD4 and CD8, whereas later expanders leaned toward CD4+.

The CDR3 sequence is 14 residues long. Germline V gene data show CDR1 as SEHNR and CDR2 as FQNEAQ (reference sequence). Between the trimmed V and J ends, which lost 4 bases and 4 bases, there was a span of 11 bases. TCRdb reprocessed the 5' RACE reads with MiXCR, giving one entry per CDR3 protein. The sample carries under 350,000 distinct CDR3 sequences, 15% to 20% recorded once. Comments on this clonotype: Its cognate antigen is unknown.

The chain joins TRBV7-9 to TRBJ2-1, with D tentatively TRBD1 (6 bases). The source of this sequence is a young man who had mild COVID-19 (a few samples of this study predate the infection). Cell type and time point are not known. Sequencing was performed on PBMCs or a T cell subset sorted from them (not recorded which). The CDR3 reads CASSYRDTYNEQFF. The CDR3 DNA reads TGTGCCAGCAGCTACCGGGACACTTACAATGAGCAGTTCTTC.